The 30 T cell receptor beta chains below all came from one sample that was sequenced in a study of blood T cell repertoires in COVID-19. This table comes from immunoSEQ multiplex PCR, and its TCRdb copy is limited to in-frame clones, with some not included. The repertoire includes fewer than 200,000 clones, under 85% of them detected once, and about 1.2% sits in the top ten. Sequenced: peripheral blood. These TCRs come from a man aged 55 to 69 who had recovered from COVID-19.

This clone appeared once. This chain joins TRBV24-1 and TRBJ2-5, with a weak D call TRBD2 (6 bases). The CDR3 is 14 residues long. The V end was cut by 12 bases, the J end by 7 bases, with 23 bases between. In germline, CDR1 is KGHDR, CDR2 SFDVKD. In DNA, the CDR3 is TGTGCCCCCCGAATTTGCGGGGATAGGGGGACCCAGTACTTC. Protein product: CAPRICGDRGTQYF.

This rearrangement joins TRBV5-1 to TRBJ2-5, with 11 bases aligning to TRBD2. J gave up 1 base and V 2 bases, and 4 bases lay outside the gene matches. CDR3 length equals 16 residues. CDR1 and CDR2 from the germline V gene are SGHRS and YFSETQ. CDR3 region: CASSFSGTSGQETQYF. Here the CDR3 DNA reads TGCGCCAGCAGCTTCTCCGGGACTAGCGGCCAAGAGACCCAGTACTTC.

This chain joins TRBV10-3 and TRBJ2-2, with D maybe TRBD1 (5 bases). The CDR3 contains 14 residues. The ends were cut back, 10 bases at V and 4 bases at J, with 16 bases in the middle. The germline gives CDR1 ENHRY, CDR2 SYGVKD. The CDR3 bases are TGTGCCACCAATCCAGGGTCGACCACCGGGGAGCTGTTTTTT. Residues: CATNPGSTTGELFF.

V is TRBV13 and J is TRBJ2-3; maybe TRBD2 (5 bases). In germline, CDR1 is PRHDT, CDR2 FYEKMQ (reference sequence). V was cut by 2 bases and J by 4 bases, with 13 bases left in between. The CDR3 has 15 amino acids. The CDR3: CASSLNPRGSDTQYF. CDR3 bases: TGTGCCAGCAGCTTAAACCCCCGAGGGTCAGATACGCAGTATTTT.

This CDR3 is CASLGQGDIQYF. The CDR3 nucleotides read TGTGCCAGCTTAGGACAGGGGGACATTCAGTACTTC. The chain couples TRBV11-2 to TRBJ2-4; 10 bases align to TRBD1. The CDR3 spans 12 residues. Unmatched junction bases numbered 3, after V lost 8 bases and J lost 8 bases. Looked up from germline, CDR1 is SGHAT and CDR2 is FQNNGV.

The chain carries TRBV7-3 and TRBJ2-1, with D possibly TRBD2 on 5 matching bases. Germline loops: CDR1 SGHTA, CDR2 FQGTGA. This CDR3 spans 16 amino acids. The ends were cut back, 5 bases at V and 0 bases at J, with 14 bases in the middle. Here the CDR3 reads CASSPSSGYSYNEQFF. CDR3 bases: TGTGCCAGCAGCCCTAGCTCGGGGTACTCCTACAATGAGCAGTTCTTC.

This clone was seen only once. The CDR3 nucleotides read TGCGCCAGCAGCTTGGTAGGACACGGGTCCGAGGAGCAGTACTTC. Translation gives CASSLVGHGSEEQYF. The chain joins TRBV5-1 to TRBJ2-7; perhaps TRBD1 as D (5 bases). Looked up from germline, CDR1 is SGHRS and CDR2 is YFSETQ. V was pared by 0 bases and J by 7 bases, with 17 bases between. The CDR3 length is 15 residues.

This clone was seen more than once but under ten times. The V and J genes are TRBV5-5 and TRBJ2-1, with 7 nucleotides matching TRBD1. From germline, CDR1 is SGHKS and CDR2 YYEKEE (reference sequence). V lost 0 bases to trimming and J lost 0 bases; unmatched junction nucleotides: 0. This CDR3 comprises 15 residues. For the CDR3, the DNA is TGTGCCAGCAGCTTGGGGGACAGCTCCTACAATGAGCAGTTCTTC. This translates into CASSLGDSSYNEQFF.

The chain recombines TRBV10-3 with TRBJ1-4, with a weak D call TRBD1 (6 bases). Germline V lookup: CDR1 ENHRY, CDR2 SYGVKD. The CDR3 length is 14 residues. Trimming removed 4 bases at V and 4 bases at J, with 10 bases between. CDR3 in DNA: TGTGCCATCAGTGGTGGCAGGGGTAATGAAAAACTGTTTTTT. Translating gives CAISGGRGNEKLFF.

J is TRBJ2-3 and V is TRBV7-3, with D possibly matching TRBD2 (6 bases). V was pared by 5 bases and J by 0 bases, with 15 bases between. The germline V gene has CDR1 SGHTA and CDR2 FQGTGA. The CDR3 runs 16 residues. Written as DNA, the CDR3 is TGTGCCAGCAGCCCCGGGTGGGCGGGGAGCACAGATACGCAGTATTTT. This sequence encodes CASSPGWAGSTDTQYF.

The CDR3 is CASSRGGPFTGELFF. DNA for the CDR3: TGTGCCAGCAGCCGCGGGGGGCCGTTCACCGGGGAGCTGTTTTTT. The chain links TRBV7-3 to TRBJ2-2; TRBD2 aligns across 8 bases. V shed 5 bases, J shed 4 bases, and the junction held 6 bases outside the gene matches. Germline CDR1 SGHTA, CDR2 FQGTGA. This CDR3 has 15 amino acids.

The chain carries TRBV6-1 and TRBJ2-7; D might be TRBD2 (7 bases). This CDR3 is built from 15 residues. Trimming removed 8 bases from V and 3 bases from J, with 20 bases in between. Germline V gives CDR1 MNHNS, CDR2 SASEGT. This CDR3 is CASSPRGQILYEQYF. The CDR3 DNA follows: TGTGCCAGCTCCCCGCGGGGGCAGATCCTCTACGAGCAGTACTTC.

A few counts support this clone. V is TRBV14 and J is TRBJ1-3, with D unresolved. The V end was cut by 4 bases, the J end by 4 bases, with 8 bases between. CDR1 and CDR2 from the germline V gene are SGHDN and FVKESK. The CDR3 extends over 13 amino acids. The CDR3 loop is CASSLNRGNTIYF. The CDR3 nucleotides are TGTGCCAGCAGCCTCAACAGAGGAAACACCATATATTTT.

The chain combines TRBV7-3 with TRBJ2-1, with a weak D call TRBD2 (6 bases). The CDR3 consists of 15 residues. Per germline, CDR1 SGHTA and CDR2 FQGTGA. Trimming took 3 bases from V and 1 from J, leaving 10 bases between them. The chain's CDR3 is CASSFEAGSYNEQFF. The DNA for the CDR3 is TGTGCCAGCAGCTTCGAGGCGGGGTCCTACAATGAGCAGTTCTTC.

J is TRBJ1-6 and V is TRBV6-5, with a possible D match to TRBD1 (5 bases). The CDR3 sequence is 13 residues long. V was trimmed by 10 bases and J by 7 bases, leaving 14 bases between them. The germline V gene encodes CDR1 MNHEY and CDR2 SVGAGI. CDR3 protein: CAKKGGVNSPLHF. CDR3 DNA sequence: TGTGCCAAAAAGGGAGGGGTCAATTCACCCCTCCACTTT.

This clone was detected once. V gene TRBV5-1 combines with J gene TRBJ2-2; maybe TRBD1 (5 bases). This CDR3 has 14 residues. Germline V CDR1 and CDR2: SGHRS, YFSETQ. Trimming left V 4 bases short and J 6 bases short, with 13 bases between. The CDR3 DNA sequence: TGCGCCAGCAGCACCACGCAGGGTGCCGGGGAGCTGTTTTTT. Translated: CASSTTQGAGELFF.

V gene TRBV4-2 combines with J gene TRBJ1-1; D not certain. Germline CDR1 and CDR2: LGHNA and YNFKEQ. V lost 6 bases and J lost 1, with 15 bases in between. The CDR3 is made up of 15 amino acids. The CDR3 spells CASREWGGWNTEAFF. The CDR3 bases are TGTGCCAGCAGAGAGTGGGGAGGGTGGAACACTGAAGCTTTCTTT.

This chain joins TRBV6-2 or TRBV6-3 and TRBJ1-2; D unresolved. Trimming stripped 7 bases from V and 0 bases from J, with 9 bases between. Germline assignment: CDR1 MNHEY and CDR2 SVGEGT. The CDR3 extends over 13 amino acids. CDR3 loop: CASTPRANYGYTF. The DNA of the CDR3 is TGTGCCAGCACCCCCCGGGCTAACTATGGCTACACCTTC.

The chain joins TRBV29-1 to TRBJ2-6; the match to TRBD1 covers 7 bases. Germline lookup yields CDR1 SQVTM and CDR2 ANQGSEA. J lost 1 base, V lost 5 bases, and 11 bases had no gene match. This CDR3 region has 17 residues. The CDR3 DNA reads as TGCAGCGTTCCACAGACAGGGCCAAATTCTGGGGCCAACGTCCTGACTTTC. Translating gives CSVPQTGPNSGANVLTF. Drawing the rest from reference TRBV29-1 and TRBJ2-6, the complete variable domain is SAVISQKPSRDICQRGTSLTIQCQVDSQVTMMFWYRQQPGQSLTLIATANQGSEATYESGFVIDKFPISRPNLTFSTLTVSNMSPEDSSIYLCSVPQTGPNSGANVLTFGAGSRLTVL.

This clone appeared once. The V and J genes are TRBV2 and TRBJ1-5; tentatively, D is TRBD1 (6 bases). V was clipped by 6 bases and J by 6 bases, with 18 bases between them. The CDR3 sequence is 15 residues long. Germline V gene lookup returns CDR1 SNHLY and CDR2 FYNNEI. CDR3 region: CASRTTGGATQPQHF. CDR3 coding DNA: TGTGCCAGCAGGACCACCGGGGGGGCAACTCAGCCCCAGCATTTT.

The CDR3 is CASSRIGANVLTF. The CDR3 nucleotides are TGTGCCAGCAGCCGTATTGGGGCCAACGTCCTGACTTTC. The chain uses TRBV7-9 and TRBJ2-6; D is undetermined. Deletions cut 5 bases from V and 3 bases from J, with 5 bases between. The length of the CDR3 is 13 residues. Germline V gene lookup returns CDR1 SEHNR and CDR2 FQNEAQ (reference sequence).

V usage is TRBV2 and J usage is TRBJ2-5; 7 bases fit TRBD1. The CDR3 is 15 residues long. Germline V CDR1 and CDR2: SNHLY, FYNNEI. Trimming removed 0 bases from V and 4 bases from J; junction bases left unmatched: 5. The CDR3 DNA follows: TGTGCCAGCAGTGAAGCGGGGACAGCATCAGAGACCCAGTACTTC. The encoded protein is CASSEAGTASETQYF.

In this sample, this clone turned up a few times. The CDR3 coding sequence is TGTGCCAGCAGCCCTGGACAGGGGGCGCGCACCGGGGAGCTGTTTTTT. This translates into CASSPGQGARTGELFF. The chain has TRBV6-2 or TRBV6-3 and TRBJ2-2; 11 nucleotides match TRBD1. V was clipped by 6 bases and J by 4 bases; unmatched bases: 7. The CDR3 is 16 residues long. Germline V gene lookup returns CDR1 MNHEY and CDR2 SVGEGT.

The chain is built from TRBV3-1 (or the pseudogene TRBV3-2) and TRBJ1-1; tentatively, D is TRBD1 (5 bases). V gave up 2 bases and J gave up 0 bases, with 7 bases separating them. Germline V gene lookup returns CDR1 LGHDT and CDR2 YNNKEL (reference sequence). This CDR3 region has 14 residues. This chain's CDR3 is CASSQQGLNTEAFF. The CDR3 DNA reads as TGTGCCAGCAGCCAACAGGGCCTGAACACTGAAGCTTTCTTT.

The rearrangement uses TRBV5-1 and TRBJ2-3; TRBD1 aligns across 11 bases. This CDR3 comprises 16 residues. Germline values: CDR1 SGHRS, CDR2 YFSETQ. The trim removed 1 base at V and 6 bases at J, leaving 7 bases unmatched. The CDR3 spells CASSLLGQGAYDTQYF. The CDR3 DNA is TGCGCCAGCAGCTTGCTAGGACAGGGGGCGTACGATACGCAGTATTTT.

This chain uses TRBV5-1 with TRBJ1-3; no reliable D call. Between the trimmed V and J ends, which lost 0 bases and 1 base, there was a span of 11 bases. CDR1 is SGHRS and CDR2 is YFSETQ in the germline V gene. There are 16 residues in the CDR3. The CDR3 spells CASSLAADYSGNTIYF. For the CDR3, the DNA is TGCGCCAGCAGCTTGGCCGCCGACTATTCTGGAAACACCATATATTTT.

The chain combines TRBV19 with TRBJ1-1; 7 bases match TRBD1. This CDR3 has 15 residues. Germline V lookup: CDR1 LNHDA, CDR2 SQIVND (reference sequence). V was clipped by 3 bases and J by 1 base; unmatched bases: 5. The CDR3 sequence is CASSIEDRTNTEAFF. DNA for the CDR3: TGTGCCAGTAGTATTGAGGACAGGACGAACACTGAAGCTTTCTTT.

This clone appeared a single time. The CDR3: CASSEAVSSGNTIYF. CDR3 nucleotide sequence: TGTGCCAGCAGTGAAGCGGTGAGCTCTGGAAACACCATATATTTT. The J gene is TRBJ1-3, the V gene TRBV6-1; D is unresolved. Germline CDR1 is MNHNS and CDR2 is SASEGT. The CDR3 is made up of 15 amino acids. Trimming shortened V by 0 bases and J by 0 bases, and 6 bases separated the two germline ends.

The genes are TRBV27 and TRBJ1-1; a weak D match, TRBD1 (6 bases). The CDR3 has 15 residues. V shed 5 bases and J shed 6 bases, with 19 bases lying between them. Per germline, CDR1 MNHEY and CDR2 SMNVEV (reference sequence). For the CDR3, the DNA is TGTGCCAGCAGTAACCCAGGCCCAGGGGTGGCTGAAGCTTTCTTT. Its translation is CASSNPGPGVAEAFF.

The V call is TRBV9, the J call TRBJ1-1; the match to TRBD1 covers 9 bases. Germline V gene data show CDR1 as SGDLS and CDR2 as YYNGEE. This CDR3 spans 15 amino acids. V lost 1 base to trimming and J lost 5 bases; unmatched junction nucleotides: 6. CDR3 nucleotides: TGTGCCAGCAGCGTAAAGGGGGACAGGGAAACTGAAGCTTTCTTT. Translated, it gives CASSVKGDRETEAFF.